Shown below are 14 T cell receptor beta chains from a single sample sequenced in a study of blood T cells in healthy people across ages. Together with a sample-barcoded 5' primer, a J-beta primer mix was included in a second PCR lasting roughly 6 to 12 cycles. TCRdb processed the 5' RACE reads anew with MiXCR; each CDR3 protein has one entry. The sample lists roughly 1,500,000 distinct CDR3 sequences; about 35% were seen once. Sequencing was done on a sample of blood. These receptors all come from a woman younger than 45 in good health.

This clonotype was found a few times. The chain combines TRBV27 with TRBJ1-5; no firm D call. This CDR3 is 16 amino acids long. V lost 5 bases to trimming and J lost 7 bases, with 21 bases between them. Germline V gene sequence: CDR1 MNHEY, CDR2 SMNVEV (reference sequence). The CDR3 nucleotides are TGTGCCAGCAGTAGAAAAGTAGGTGGCGGATACCAGCCCCAGCATTTT. Translation: CASSRKVGGGYQPQHF.

This clonotype was observed a few times. The chain links TRBV27 to TRBJ2-7, with 11 bases lining up with TRBD2. V shed 10 bases and J 5 bases; nucleotides not matched to a gene: 19. From germline, CDR1 is MNHEY and CDR2 SMNVEV (reference sequence). The CDR3 spans 17 residues. CDR3 bases: TGTGCCACTAATCCCCGGGGGGCTAGCGGGAGGAGGAACGAGCAGTACTTC. Its translation: CATNPRGASGRRNEQYF.

The V call is TRBV10-2, the J call TRBJ2-3; 10 nucleotides line up with TRBD2. Germline V CDR1 and CDR2: WSHSY, SAAADI. The CDR3 loop spans 16 amino acids. The junction had 8 bases not matched to a gene; V was cut back by 7 bases and J by 1 base. CDR3 residues: CASNGTSASRTDTQYF. In DNA form, the CDR3 reads TGCGCCAGCAACGGGACTAGCGCAAGCCGCACAGATACGCAGTATTTT.

This clonotype appeared many times. This chain joins TRBV7-3 and TRBJ1-5; unclear D gene. V lost 6 bases and J lost 4, with 10 bases in between. From germline, CDR1 is SGHTA and CDR2 FQGTGA. The CDR3 consists of 13 residues. The CDR3 nucleotides are TGTGCCAGCAGTTTGGGCGCTAATCAGCCCCAGCATTTT. This gives the protein CASSLGANQPQHF.

The count of this clonotype is one. A much larger clone sits a single nucleotide away, making a read error possible. In DNA form, the CDR3 reads TGTGCCAGCAGCCCGACTAGCGGGGGGACATATGAGCAGTTCTTC. This gives the protein CASSPTSGGTYEQFF. The genes are TRBV7-9 and TRBJ2-1; TRBD2 aligns across 13 bases. The CDR3 loop spans 15 amino acids. Germline-derived CDR1 and CDR2 are SEHNR and FQNEAQ (reference sequence). The V and J ends lost 5 bases and 8 bases, in that order; junction bases with no gene match: 6.

The J gene is TRBJ2-5, the V gene TRBV20-1; TRBD1 agrees at 7 bases. V lost 3 bases, J lost 1 base, and 17 bases stayed unmatched. This CDR3 contains 18 residues. Germline CDR1 is DFQATT and CDR2 is SNEGSKA (reference sequence). For the CDR3, the DNA is TGCAGTGCTAGCCTAGGGCCCTTAAGTCGACAGGGCCAAGAGACCCAGTACTTC. It translates to CSASLGPLSRQGQETQYF.

This clonotype was counted only a few times. CDR3 DNA sequence: TGTGCCATTCCCCCTAGCGACAGAAACACAGATACGCAGTATTTT. Its protein product is CAIPPSDRNTDTQYF. This chain connects TRBV27 to TRBJ2-3; perhaps TRBD2 as D (6 bases). Trimming left V 10 bases short and J 2 bases short, with 19 bases between. From germline, CDR1 is MNHEY and CDR2 SMNVEV (reference sequence). The CDR3 covers 15 residues.

This clonotype was detected a few times. The rearrangement uses TRBV27 and TRBJ1-1; weak D call: TRBD1 (6 bases). The CDR3 is 14 residues long. Germline loops: CDR1 MNHEY, CDR2 SMNVEV (reference sequence). V lost 5 bases to trimming and J lost 5 bases, with 15 bases between them. The CDR3: CASSNGGAGTEAFF. CDR3 coding DNA: TGTGCCAGCAGTAACGGGGGGGCTGGTACTGAAGCTTTCTTT.

J is TRBJ2-4 and V is TRBV18, with 7 bases lining up with TRBD2. With the DNA end fitting TRBJ2-7 better, the J assignment may be wrong. This CDR3 is built from 14 residues. CDR1 and CDR2 from the germline V gene are KGHSH and LQKENI. The CDR3 DNA sequence: TGTGCCAGCTCAGCCAACAGCGGGGACTACGAGCAGTACTTC. It specifies CASSANSGDYEQYF.

There are a few counts of this clonotype. A much larger clone differs from this one at a single base, so this may be a read error. The rearrangement links TRBV7-2 to TRBJ2-7; D may be TRBD1 (5 bases). With 4 bases removed from V and 7 bases from J, the gap between germline ends came to 20 bases. CDR3 length: 15 amino acids. CDR1 SGHTA and CDR2 FQGNSA come from the germline V gene. The CDR3: CASSSPEDNYNEQYF. CDR3 DNA: TGTGCCAGCAGCTCGCCAGAGGACAACTACAATGAGCAGTACTTC.

This clonotype was seen only a few times. This chain joins TRBV20-1 and TRBJ1-5; TRBD1 is a possible D gene (6 bases). Germline assignment: CDR1 DFQATT and CDR2 SNEGSKA (reference sequence). The CDR3 totals 15 residues. Trimming took off 0 bases at V and 3 bases at J, with 12 bases between the two ends. CDR3 DNA sequence: TGCAGTGCTAGAGAAGAGGGGGTGAACAATCAGCCCCAGCATTTT. Protein sequence: CSAREEGVNNQPQHF.

The chain recombines TRBV10-3 with TRBJ1-6; 8 nucleotides line up with TRBD1. This CDR3 is 14 amino acids long. V lost 6 bases and J lost 7; bases outside the gene matches: 5. Per the germline V gene, CDR1 is ENHRY and CDR2 is SYGVKD. The CDR3 sequence is CAIRATGDNSPLHF. In DNA, the CDR3 is TGTGCCATCAGGGCGACAGGGGACAATTCACCCCTCCACTTT.

This clonotype was detected a few times. The gene calls are TRBV28 and TRBJ2-7, with D tentatively TRBD1 (5 bases). CDR1 and CDR2 from the germline V gene are MDHEN and SYDVKM. The CDR3 sequence is 14 residues long. Trimming pared 0 bases from V and 1 base from J, leaving 7 bases between. The CDR3 region is CASSLWTDSYEQYF. CDR3 nucleotide sequence: TGTGCCAGCAGTTTATGGACAGATTCCTACGAGCAGTACTTC.

Of note for this clonotype: Its ends do not fully match the called genes, so a read error is possible. This chain links TRBV5-1 with TRBJ1-1; 8 bases line up with TRBD1. The V gene's germline CDR1 is SGHRS and CDR2 YFSETQ. This CDR3 has 15 amino acids. Written as DNA, the CDR3 is TGCGCCGGCAGCTTTTCCCGGACAGGGAAGACTGAAGCTTTCTTT. This codes for CAGSFSRTGKTEAFF. The complete variable domain, with remaining parts taken from reference TRBV5-1 and TRBJ1-1, reads KAGVTQTPRYLIKTRGQQVTLSCSPISGHRSVSWYQQTPGQGLQFLFEYFSETQRNKGNFPGRFSGRQFSNSRSEMNVSTLELGDSALYLCAGSFSRTGKTEAFFGQGTRLTVV.